The T cell receptor beta chain described here comes from a study of blood T cell repertoires in COVID-19. For the study at large: Samples taken during acute and convalescent COVID-19 were collected in the United States, Italy and Spain. Nucleic acid was either cDNA or gDNA, and it came from T cells, B-cell-depleted T cells, or PBMCs.

CDR3 length: 18 residues. Looked up from germline, CDR1 is LGHDT and CDR2 is YNNKEL (reference sequence). Germline trimming cut 4 bases from V and 10 bases from J; bases unmatched to any gene: 14. Per the authors' pipeline: Estimates of nucleated cell counts were drawn from the amplification of reference gene primers. The method was immunoSEQ multiplex PCR; TCRdb's version includes in-frame clones alone and lacks a portion of them. Clone size and V and J calls were adopted from that table, with D and trimming inferred from the DNA. The table lists around 200,000 clones, around 82% of them singletons.

The V gene is TRBV3-1 (or the pseudogene TRBV3-2), the J gene TRBJ2-1; 15 bases line up with TRBD2. Sequenced input: peripheral blood. This TCR was recovered from a woman between 40 and 55 years old with active or convalescent COVID-19. The CDR3 loop reads CASSLLSGTSGGPREQFF. CDR3 coding DNA: TGTGCCAGCAGCCTTCTCTCCGGGACTAGCGGGGGGCCCCGGGAGCAGTTCTTC.